The clone carrying this T cell receptor (beta chain) was detected only a few times. Its antigen is not identified. Germline V lookup: CDR1 MDHEN, CDR2 SYDVKM. This CDR3 spans 15 amino acids. Trimming shortened V by 6 bases and J by 4 bases, and 19 bases separated the two germline ends. The data were taken from a study of breast tumors, draining lymph nodes, adjacent tissues. TCRdb fed the multiplex PCR reads into MiXCR, producing one record per CDR3 protein. The sample holds 24,000 or so distinct CDR3 sequences, approximately 23% seen once. Study observations and caveats: The lymph node origin of tumor T cells was framed as consistent with a hypothesis, not demonstrated. Tumors had less TCR diversity than lymph nodes, more than nontumor tissue.

Sequenced material: breast tumor tissue. This receptor was obtained from a female donor with breast cancer. Some clones in this sample may be carry-over from other donors' samples. This rearrangement joins TRBV28 to TRBJ2-7; the D is unclear. The CDR3 DNA follows: TGTGCCAGCAGCCGCCCGGCTCCAGCCTGGTACGAGCAGTACTTC. Translated, it gives CASSRPAPAWYEQYF.